These 29 T cell receptor beta chains were sequenced from one sample in a study of cytomegalovirus exposure and HLA in healthy donors. Primers included in the PCR were 60 Vbeta and 13 Jbeta primers. This table comes from immunoSEQ multiplex PCR, and its TCRdb copy is limited to in-frame clones, with some not included. Here the sample spans about 150,000 clones, almost 75% being singletons. Sequencing used PBMCs. The receptors come from a woman younger than 30 in good health and CMV-seropositive.

This chain uses TRBV6-5 with TRBJ1-2; 10 positions agree with TRBD1. This CDR3 has 15 residues. Germline trimming cut 1 base from V and 7 bases from J; bases unmatched to any gene: 6. Germline V CDR1 and CDR2: MNHEY, SVGAGI. The DNA of the CDR3 is TGTGCCAGCAGTTACTACGGACAGGGGGAAGGTGGCTACACCTTC. It specifies CASSYYGQGEGGYTF.

This chain uses TRBV7-2 with TRBJ1-5; D gene ambiguous. The V gene's germline CDR1 is SGHTA and CDR2 FQGNSA. The V end lost 2 bases, the J end lost 5 bases, and 7 bases lay between the germline ends. CDR3 size: 13 residues. The CDR3 loop is CASSLFGDQPQHF. CDR3 DNA: TGTGCCAGCAGCTTATTCGGGGATCAGCCCCAGCATTTT.

With regard to this clone: At one end the junction does not follow the germline gene, possibly because of a read error. The sample contains more than one DNA sequence encoding this CDR3. The genes are TRBV7-2 and TRBJ1-2, with a tentative D call TRBD1 (6 bases). Germline V gives CDR1 SGHTA, CDR2 FQGNSA. The CDR3 has 14 amino acids. The CDR3 region is CASSLATGNYGYTF. Here the CDR3 DNA reads TGTGCCAGCAGCCTAGCTACAGGGAACTATGGCTACACCTTC.

The gene calls are TRBV9 and TRBJ2-7, with a tentative D call TRBD1 (7 bases). Trimming removed 2 bases from V and 2 bases from J, with 11 bases in between. The length of the CDR3 is 14 residues. Germline CDR1 is SGDLS and CDR2 is YYNGEE. The CDR3 DNA is TGTGCCAGCAGCGTCGCAGGGGGGCCCTACGAGCAGTACTTC. It translates to CASSVAGGPYEQYF.

This chain links TRBV9 with TRBJ2-1, with D possibly being TRBD2 (6 bases). Germline V gives CDR1 SGDLS, CDR2 YYNGEE. This CDR3 has 17 residues. V lost 0 bases, J lost 7 bases, and 20 bases lay in between. The chain's CDR3 is CASSVGIGGGLTNEQFF. CDR3 nucleotide sequence: TGTGCCAGCAGCGTAGGGATCGGGGGAGGACTTACTAATGAGCAGTTCTTC. Full variable domain (missing parts from reference TRBV9 and TRBJ2-1): DSGVTQTPKHLITATGQRVTLRCSPRSGDLSVYWYQQSLDQGLQFLIQYYNGEERAKGNILERFSAQQFPDLHSELNLSSLELGDSALYFCASSVGIGGGLTNEQFFGPGTRLTVL.

The chain has TRBV7-6 and TRBJ2-7; perhaps TRBD2 as D (6 bases). In germline, CDR1 is SGHVS, CDR2 FNYEAQ. Between the trimmed V and J ends, which lost 5 bases and 3 bases, there was a span of 14 bases. The CDR3 spans 14 residues. This CDR3 reads CASSPTPGLYEQYF. For the CDR3, the DNA is TGTGCCAGCAGCCCGACTCCGGGACTCTACGAGCAGTACTTC.

The V and J genes are TRBV10-3 and TRBJ2-7; TRBD1 matches 10 bases. The V segment lost 6 bases and the J segment 0 bases; nucleotides outside the gene matches: 5. The germline V gene has CDR1 ENHRY and CDR2 SYGVKD. There are 15 residues in the CDR3. CDR3 bases: TGTGCCATCAGCCCGGGACAGGGGAGCTCCTACGAGCAGTACTTC. Encoded protein: CAISPGQGSSYEQYF.

DNA for the CDR3: TGTGCCAGCAGCGGACAGGGGCTTTCCTACGAGCAGTACTTC. Protein product: CASSGQGLSYEQYF. This chain links TRBV2 with TRBJ2-7; TRBD1 matches at 9 bases. The germline CDR1 and CDR2 sequences are SNHLY and FYNNEI. The CDR3 runs 14 residues. V was clipped by 6 bases and J by 1 base; unmatched bases: 4.

J is TRBJ1-3 and V is TRBV7-9; 8 positions agree with TRBD1. The CDR3 sequence is 14 residues long. Looked up from germline, CDR1 is SEHNR and CDR2 is FQNEAQ (reference sequence). The junction had 4 bases not matched to a gene; V was cut back by 5 bases and J by 4 bases. CDR3 bases: TGTGCCAGCAGCACCGGACAGGGCGGAAACACCATATATTTT. It yields the protein CASSTGQGGNTIYF.

A few counts support this clone. The J gene is TRBJ2-5, the V gene TRBV6-5; 8 bases are a match to TRBD1. Germline assignment: CDR1 MNHEY and CDR2 SVGAGI. The CDR3 extends over 14 amino acids. The junction had 12 bases not matched to a gene; V was cut back by 11 bases and J by 4 bases. DNA for the CDR3: TGTGCCGGCGGACAGGGCGTTGTAGGAGAGACCCAGTACTTC. Translating gives CAGGQGVVGETQYF.

The chain has TRBV4-2 and TRBJ2-3; tentative D call: TRBD2 (5 bases). V was trimmed by 0 bases and J by 2 bases, leaving 15 bases between them. Germline CDR1 LGHNA, CDR2 YNFKEQ. The CDR3 totals 17 residues. The CDR3 sequence is CASSQEGSSGPTDTQYF. For the CDR3, the DNA is TGTGCCAGCAGCCAAGAGGGTTCGAGCGGCCCCACAGATACGCAGTATTTT.

The V call is TRBV10-3, the J call TRBJ1-1; possibly TRBD1 for D (5 bases). Germline CDR1 is ENHRY and CDR2 is SYGVKD. The V end lost 5 bases, the J end lost 0 bases, and 16 bases lay between the germline ends. The CDR3 spans 16 residues. The CDR3 here is CAISWSSGTMNTEAFF. The CDR3 DNA reads TGTGCCATCAGTTGGAGTTCAGGGACTATGAACACTGAAGCTTTCTTT.

The sample holds a few counts of this clone. The chain links TRBV2 to TRBJ1-2; 8 bases match TRBD1. The CDR3 consists of 15 residues. Germline lookup yields CDR1 SNHLY and CDR2 FYNNEI. The trim removed 5 bases at V and 4 bases at J, leaving 9 bases unmatched. The CDR3: CASSKTGADIYGYTF. DNA for the CDR3: TGTGCCAGCAGTAAGACAGGGGCGGATATCTATGGCTACACCTTC.

This chain connects TRBV27 to TRBJ1-1; D is unresolved. The germline V gene has CDR1 MNHEY and CDR2 SMNVEV (reference sequence). This CDR3 region has 13 residues. V lost 4 bases, J lost 2 bases, and 8 bases lay in between. The CDR3 reads CASSWAVNTEAFF. For the CDR3, the DNA is TGTGCCAGCAGTTGGGCAGTTAACACTGAAGCTTTCTTT.

This sequence joins TRBV7-6 and TRBJ2-5, with no clear D. Germline V lookup: CDR1 SGHVS, CDR2 FNYEAQ. This CDR3 has 14 residues. V lost 5 bases and J 5 bases, leaving 15 bases between the germline ends. The CDR3 reads CASSPILARETQYF. The DNA of the CDR3 is TGTGCCAGCAGCCCCATCCTCGCCCGGGAGACCCAGTACTTC.

This chain uses TRBV11-2 with TRBJ2-1; 9 bases fit TRBD2. The CDR3 has 15 residues. J was trimmed by 4 bases and V by 5 bases; bases with no gene match: 6. CDR1 SGHAT and CDR2 FQNNGV come from the germline V gene. The DNA of the CDR3 is TGTGCCAGCAGCACCCTTAGCGGGGGTTACAATGAGCAGTTCTTC. Protein product: CASSTLSGGYNEQFF.

The rearrangement joins TRBV6-1 to TRBJ1-6, with a tentative D call TRBD1 (5 bases). V was shortened by 7 bases and J by 8 bases, with 18 bases between the two germline ends. The CDR3 length is 15 residues. Germline CDR1 reads MNHNS; CDR2 reads SASEGT. Here the CDR3 reads CASTRKGGVDSPLHF. In DNA form, the CDR3 reads TGTGCCAGCACCCGTAAAGGAGGGGTAGATTCACCCCTCCACTTT.

This chain uses TRBV2 with TRBJ1-4, with D perhaps TRBD1 (5 bases). With 1 base removed from V and 6 bases from J, the gap between germline ends came to 15 bases. The CDR3 loop spans 16 amino acids. Germline V gene sequence: CDR1 SNHLY, CDR2 FYNNEI. Written as DNA, the CDR3 is TGTGCCAGCAGTGAAGGGAGGGTAGGGGACGATGAAAAACTGTTTTTT. It is translated as CASSEGRVGDDEKLFF.

The J gene is TRBJ2-3, the V gene TRBV9, with 9 positions matching TRBD2. The CDR3 has 17 residues. The germline V gene has CDR1 SGDLS and CDR2 YYNGEE. The junction had 8 bases not matched to a gene; V was cut back by 3 bases and J by 0 bases. CDR3: CASSGAGGPSSTDTQYF. Here the CDR3 DNA reads TGTGCCAGCAGCGGAGCGGGGGGCCCCTCTAGCACAGATACGCAGTATTTT.

The J gene is TRBJ2-7, the V gene TRBV4-1, with TRBD1 as a possible D gene (5 bases). The CDR3 length is 16 residues. V dropped 2 bases and J dropped 3 bases, with 17 bases sitting between them. Germline V gene lookup returns CDR1 MGHRA and CDR2 YSYEKL. Here the CDR3 reads CASSQIRSAGLYEQYF. CDR3 in DNA: TGCGCCAGCAGCCAAATCAGGTCGGCAGGGCTCTACGAGCAGTACTTC.

V gene TRBV2 combines with J gene TRBJ1-5, with a possible D match to TRBD1 (5 bases). In germline, CDR1 is SNHLY, CDR2 FYNNEI. The CDR3 runs 17 residues. The germline V and J ends were trimmed by 1 base and 0 bases, with 13 bases remaining between them. The chain's CDR3 is CASSEGRVPNSNQPQHF. Here the CDR3 DNA reads TGTGCCAGCAGTGAAGGCAGGGTCCCCAATAGCAATCAGCCCCAGCATTTT.

J is TRBJ2-6 and V is TRBV27; D may be TRBD2 (5 bases). V shed 2 bases and J shed 4 bases, with 21 bases lying between them. This CDR3 comprises 19 residues. Germline CDR1 reads MNHEY; CDR2 reads SMNVEV (reference sequence). The CDR3 reads CASSLVEANPLLGANVLTF. As DNA, the CDR3 is TGTGCCAGCAGTTTAGTGGAGGCGAACCCTCTCTTGGGGGCCAACGTCCTGACTTTC.

The chain uses TRBV4-1 and TRBJ1-5; D is perhaps TRBD1 (6 bases). The V end lost 5 bases, the J end lost 4 bases, and 15 bases lay between the germline ends. The CDR3 runs 15 residues. The V gene's germline CDR1 is MGHRA and CDR2 YSYEKL. The CDR3 DNA reads as TGCGCCAGCAGCACCGGGACAAACTATAATCAGCCCCAGCATTTT. Its protein is CASSTGTNYNQPQHF.

V usage is TRBV25-1 and J usage is TRBJ2-6; a weak D match, TRBD1 (6 bases). Trimming removed 6 bases from V and 0 bases from J, with 9 bases in between. CDR3 length: 15 amino acids. Germline assignment: CDR1 MGHDK and CDR2 SYGVNS. The chain's CDR3 is CASSTGSSGANVLTF. In DNA form, the CDR3 reads TGTGCCAGCAGCACAGGGAGCTCTGGGGCCAACGTCCTGACTTTC.

CDR3 region: CASSSSQGKNTEAFF. As DNA, the CDR3 is TGTGCCAGCAGCTCGTCTCAGGGTAAGAACACTGAAGCTTTCTTT. V is TRBV7-2 and J is TRBJ1-1; possible D gene TRBD1, 5 bases. CDR1 is SGHTA, CDR2 FQGNSA, per germline. The V end was cut by 4 bases, the J end by 1 base, with 13 bases between. The CDR3 is 15 amino acids.

This clone occurred a few times. Germline and junction disagree at one end, which may indicate a read error. This chain connects TRBV6-1 to TRBJ2-3; 8 nucleotides align to TRBD2. Germline V CDR1 and CDR2: MNHNS, SASEGT. The CDR3 totals 14 residues. The CDR3 DNA follows: TGTGCCAGCACTGAAGCGGGAGGCACAGATACGCAGTATTTT. Amino acids: CASTEAGGTDTQYF.

The chain couples TRBV5-1 to TRBJ1-1, with a tentative D call TRBD1 (6 bases). Looked up from germline, CDR1 is SGHRS and CDR2 is YFSETQ. This CDR3 spans 14 amino acids. Trimming stripped 4 bases from V and 3 bases from J, with 13 bases between. CDR3 in DNA: TGCGCCAGCAGCCCAGACCAGGGGTACACTGAAGCTTTCTTT. It is translated as CASSPDQGYTEAFF.

V is TRBV14 and J is TRBJ1-1; 11 bases are a match to TRBD1. The junction had 11 bases not matched to a gene; V was cut back by 2 bases and J by 0 bases. The CDR3 consists of 19 residues. Germline V gives CDR1 SGHDN, CDR2 FVKESK. CDR3 protein: CASSQPRTGGSSLNTEAFF. The CDR3 coding sequence is TGTGCCAGCAGCCAACCGAGGACAGGGGGCTCCTCCCTGAACACTGAAGCTTTCTTT.

The J gene is TRBJ2-7, the V gene TRBV5-1; 8 bases match TRBD2. Germline CDR1 SGHRS, CDR2 YFSETQ. The V gene end was trimmed by 4 bases and the J gene end by 2 bases; junction bases not matched to a gene: 11. The CDR3 extends over 16 amino acids. In DNA form, the CDR3 reads TGCGCCAGCAGCCCTGTCTCCAGCGGGGGCCCCTACGAGCAGTACTTC. Encoded protein: CASSPVSSGGPYEQYF.